What follows is one TCR beta chain and its context. As yet, its antigen is unknown. Repertoires were generated with immunoSEQ multiplex PCR, while TCRdb's copy carries only in-frame clones and drops some. Among approximately 190,000 clones listed, roughly 79% were seen once. Germline CDR1 and CDR2: MNHEY and SVGAGI. V lost 0 bases to trimming and J lost 2 bases, with 6 bases between them. The CDR3 is made up of 14 amino acids. This sample is part of a study of cytotoxic CD8 clonotypes in ibrutinib-treated CLL. For the study at large: Treatment had run for a median roughly eleven months, range 6 to 36, when response samples were taken.

Study outcomes and limitations: Patients showed higher baseline clonality than age-matched healthy donors, and it tracked circulating CD8+ T-cell counts.

V is TRBV6-5 and J is TRBJ2-3, with D uncertain. The receptor was isolated from a human donor with chronic lymphocytic leukemia. The specimen was PBMCs, collected after 12 months of ibrutinib treatment. Written as DNA, the CDR3 is TGTGCCAGCAGTTACTCTTTAAACACAGATACGCAGTATTTT. Its protein is CASSYSLNTDTQYF.